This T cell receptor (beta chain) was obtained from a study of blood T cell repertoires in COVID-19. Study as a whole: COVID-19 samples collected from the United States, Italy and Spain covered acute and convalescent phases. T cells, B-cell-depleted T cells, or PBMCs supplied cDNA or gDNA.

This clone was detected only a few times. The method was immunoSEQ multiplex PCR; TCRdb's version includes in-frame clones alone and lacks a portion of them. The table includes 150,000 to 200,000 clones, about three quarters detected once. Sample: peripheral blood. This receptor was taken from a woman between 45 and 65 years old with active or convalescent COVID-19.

In nucleotides, the CDR3 is TGTGCCAGCAGCTTGGGACTAGCGGGAGTTGTCAATGAGCAGTTCTTC. This codes for CASSLGLAGVVNEQFF. This chain joins TRBV7-9 and TRBJ2-1, with 14 bases identical to TRBD2. CDR3 length: 16 residues. Germline trimming cut 3 bases from V and 6 bases from J; bases unmatched to any gene: 4. Germline V gene sequence: CDR1 SEHNR, CDR2 FQNEAQ (reference sequence).